This T cell receptor (beta chain) was identified during a study of post-analysis software for immune sequencing data. Overall study context: Relapsing-remitting, secondary progressive and progressive-relapsing courses of multiple sclerosis were included.

Germline-derived CDR1 and CDR2 are SGHTA and FQGTGA. V lost 0 bases and J lost 4; bases outside the gene matches: 14. The CDR3 covers 19 residues. Study-wide points: The F measure placed samples prepared in the same batch into strongly shared clusters. Comparison with controls showed significantly lower normalized Chao1 diversity in multiple sclerosis patients. Elevated frequency relative to controls characterized several TRBV segments in patients, TRBV5-6, TRBV5-1 and TRBV20-1 among them.

Researchers reported that TCR beta cDNA libraries carried unique molecular identifiers. It was from about 0.98 to 11 million T cells that approximately 500,000 cDNA molecules came. TCRdb reanalysed the PCR reads using MiXCR and keeps one entry per CDR3 protein. Of 350,000 to 450,000 distinct CDR3 sequences listed, approximately 39% were seen once; the top ten hold about 8%. The sample holds a few counts of this clonotype. Its cognate antigen is unknown. Material for sequencing was blood. The receptor was derived from a girl aged 2-10 years with multiple sclerosis. V usage is TRBV7-3 and J usage is TRBJ2-1, with TRBD2 matching 8 bases. The CDR3 DNA reads as TGTGCCAGCAGCTTAACGGCCGGAACCGGGAGGGCCTTGTACAATGAGCAGTTCTTC. It specifies CASSLTAGTGRALYNEQFF.